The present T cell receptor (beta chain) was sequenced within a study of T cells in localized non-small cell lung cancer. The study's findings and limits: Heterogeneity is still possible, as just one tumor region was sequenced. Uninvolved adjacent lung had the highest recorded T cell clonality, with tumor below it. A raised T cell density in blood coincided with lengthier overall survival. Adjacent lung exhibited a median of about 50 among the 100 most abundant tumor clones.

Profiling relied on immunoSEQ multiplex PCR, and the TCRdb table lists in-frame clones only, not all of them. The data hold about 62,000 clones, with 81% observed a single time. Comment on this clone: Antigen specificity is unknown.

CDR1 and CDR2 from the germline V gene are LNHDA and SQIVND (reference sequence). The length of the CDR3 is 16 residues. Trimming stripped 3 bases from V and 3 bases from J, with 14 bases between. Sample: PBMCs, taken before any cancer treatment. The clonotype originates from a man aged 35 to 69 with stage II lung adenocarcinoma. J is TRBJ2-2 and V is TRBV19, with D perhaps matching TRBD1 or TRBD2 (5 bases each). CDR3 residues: CASSIGTSWDTGELFF. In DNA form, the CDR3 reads TGTGCCAGTAGTATCGGGACCTCGTGGGACACCGGGGAGCTGTTTTTT. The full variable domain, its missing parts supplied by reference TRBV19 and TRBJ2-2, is DGGITQSPKYLFRKEGQNVTLSCEQNLNHDAMYWYRQDPGQGLRLIYYSQIVNDFQKGDIAEGYSVSREKKESFPLTVTSAQKNPTAFYLCASSIGTSWDTGELFFGEGSRLTVL.